This T cell receptor (beta chain) was observed in a study of blood T cell repertoires in COVID-19. V dropped 0 bases and J dropped 3 bases, with 9 bases sitting between them. The CDR3 has 14 amino acids. Germline values: CDR1 MGHRA, CDR2 YSYEKL. How the authors handled the data: The assay estimated nucleated cells by amplifying reference gene primers. Measured with immunoSEQ multiplex PCR; TCRdb has only the in-frame clones, and not every one. Clone size and V and J calls were adopted from that table, with D and trimming inferred from the DNA. The sample yields 70,000 or so clones, 79% seen once. The material sequenced was peripheral blood. The chain couples TRBV4-1 to TRBJ2-7; D might be TRBD2 (6 bases). This clonotype was obtained from a man aged 60 to 75 with acute or convalescent COVID-19. CDR3 amino acids: CASSQDGGYYEQYF. The CDR3 coding sequence is TGCGCCAGCAGCCAAGATGGGGGGTACTACGAGCAGTACTTC.